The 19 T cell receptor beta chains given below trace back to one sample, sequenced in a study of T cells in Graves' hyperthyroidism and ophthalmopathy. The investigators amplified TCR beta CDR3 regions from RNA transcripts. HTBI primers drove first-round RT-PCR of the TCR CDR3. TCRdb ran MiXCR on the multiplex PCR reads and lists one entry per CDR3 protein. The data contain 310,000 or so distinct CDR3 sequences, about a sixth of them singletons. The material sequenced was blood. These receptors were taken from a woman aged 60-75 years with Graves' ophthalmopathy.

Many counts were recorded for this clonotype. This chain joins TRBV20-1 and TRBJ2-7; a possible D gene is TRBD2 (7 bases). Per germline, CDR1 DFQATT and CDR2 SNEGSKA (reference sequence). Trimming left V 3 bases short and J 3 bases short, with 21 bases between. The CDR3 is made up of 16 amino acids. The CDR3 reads CSASSMGGGMGYEQYF. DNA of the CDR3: TGCAGTGCTAGCTCCATGGGAGGGGGTATGGGCTACGAGCAGTACTTC.

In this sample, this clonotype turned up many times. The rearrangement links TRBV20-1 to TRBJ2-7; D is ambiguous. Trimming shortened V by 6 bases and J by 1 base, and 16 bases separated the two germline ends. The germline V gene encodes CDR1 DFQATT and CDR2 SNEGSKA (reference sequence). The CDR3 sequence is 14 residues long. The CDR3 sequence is CSASSGFASYEQYF. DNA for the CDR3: TGCAGTGCGAGTTCCGGGTTTGCTTCCTACGAGCAGTACTTC.

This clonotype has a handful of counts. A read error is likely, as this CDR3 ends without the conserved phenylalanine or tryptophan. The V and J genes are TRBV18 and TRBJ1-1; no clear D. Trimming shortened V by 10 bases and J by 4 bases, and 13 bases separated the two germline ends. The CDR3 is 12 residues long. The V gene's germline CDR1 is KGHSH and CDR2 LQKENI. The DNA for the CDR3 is TGTGCCACCTCCTCCGTGAGCACTGAAGCTTTCCTT. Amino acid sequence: CATSSVSTEAFL.

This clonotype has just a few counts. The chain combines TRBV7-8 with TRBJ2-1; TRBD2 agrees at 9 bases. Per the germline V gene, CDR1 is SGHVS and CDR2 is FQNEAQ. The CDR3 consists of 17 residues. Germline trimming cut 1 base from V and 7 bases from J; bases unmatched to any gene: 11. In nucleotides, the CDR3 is TGTGCCAGCAGCTTAGTATGGGGCGGGGGGGATGAGAATGAGCAGTTCTTC. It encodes CASSLVWGGGDENEQFF. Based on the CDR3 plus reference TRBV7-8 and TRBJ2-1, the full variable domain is GAGVSQSPRYKVAKRGQDVALRCDPISGHVSLFWYQQALGQGPEFLTYFQNEAQLDKSGLPSDRFFAERPEGSVSTLKIQRTQQEDSAVYLCASSLVWGGGDENEQFFGPGTRLTVL.

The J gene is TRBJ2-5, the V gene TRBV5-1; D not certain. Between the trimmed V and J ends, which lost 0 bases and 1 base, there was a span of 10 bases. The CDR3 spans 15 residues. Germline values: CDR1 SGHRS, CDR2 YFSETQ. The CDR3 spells CASSLVPIPQETQYF. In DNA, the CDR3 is TGCGCCAGCAGCTTGGTCCCGATACCCCAAGAGACCCAGTACTTC.

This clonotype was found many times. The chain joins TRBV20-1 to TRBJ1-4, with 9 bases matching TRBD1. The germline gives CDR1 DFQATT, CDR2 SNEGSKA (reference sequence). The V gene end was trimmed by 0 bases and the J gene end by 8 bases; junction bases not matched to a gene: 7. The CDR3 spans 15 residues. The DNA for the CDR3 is TGCAGTGCTAGAGATATTACACAGGGGGCGGAAAAACTGTTTTTT. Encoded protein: CSARDITQGAEKLFF.

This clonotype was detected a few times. CDR3 nucleotides: TGCGCCAGCAGCTTGGCGGGACAGGGGGCGAATAGTGGCTACACCTTC. Translated, it gives CASSLAGQGANSGYTF. The chain employs TRBV5-1 and TRBJ1-2, with 12 nucleotides matching TRBD1. The V gene end was trimmed by 0 bases and the J gene end by 7 bases; junction bases not matched to a gene: 7. The V gene's germline CDR1 is SGHRS and CDR2 YFSETQ. The CDR3 has 16 residues.

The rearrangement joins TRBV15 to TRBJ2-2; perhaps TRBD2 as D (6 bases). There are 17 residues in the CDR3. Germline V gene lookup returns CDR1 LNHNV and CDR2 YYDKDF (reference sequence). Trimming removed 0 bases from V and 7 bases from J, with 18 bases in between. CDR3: CATSRDLGGIRVGELFF. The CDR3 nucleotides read TGTGCCACCAGCAGAGATCTCGGGGGAATTCGGGTCGGGGAGCTGTTTTTT.

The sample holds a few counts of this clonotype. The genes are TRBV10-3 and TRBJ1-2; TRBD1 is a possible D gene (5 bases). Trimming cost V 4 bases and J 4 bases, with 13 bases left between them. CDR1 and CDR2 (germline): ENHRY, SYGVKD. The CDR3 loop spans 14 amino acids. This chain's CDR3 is CAISGPGQGYGYTF. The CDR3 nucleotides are TGTGCCATCAGTGGGCCGGGGCAGGGCTATGGCTACACCTTC.

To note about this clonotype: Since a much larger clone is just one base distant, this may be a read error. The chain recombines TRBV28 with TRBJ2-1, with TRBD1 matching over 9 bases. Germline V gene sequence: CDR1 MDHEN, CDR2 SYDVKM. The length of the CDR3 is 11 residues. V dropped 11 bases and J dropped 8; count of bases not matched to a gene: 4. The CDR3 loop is CALGDRDEQFF. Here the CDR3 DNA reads TGTGCCCTGGGGGACAGGGATGAGCAGTTCTTC.

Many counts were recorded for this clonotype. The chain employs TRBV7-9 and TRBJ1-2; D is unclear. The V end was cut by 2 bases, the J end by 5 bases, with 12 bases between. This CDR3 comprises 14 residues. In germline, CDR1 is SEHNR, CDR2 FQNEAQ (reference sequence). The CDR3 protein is CASSLSRQAYGYTF. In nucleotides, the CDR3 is TGTGCCAGCAGCTTATCGCGCCAGGCTTATGGCTACACCTTC.

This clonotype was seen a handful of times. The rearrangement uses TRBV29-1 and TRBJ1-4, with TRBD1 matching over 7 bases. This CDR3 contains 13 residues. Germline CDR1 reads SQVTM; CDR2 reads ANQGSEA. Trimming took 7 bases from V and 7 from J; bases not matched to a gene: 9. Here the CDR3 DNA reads TGCAGCGCCCTGACAGGGAGTGGTGAAAAACTGTTTTTT. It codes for CSALTGSGEKLFF.

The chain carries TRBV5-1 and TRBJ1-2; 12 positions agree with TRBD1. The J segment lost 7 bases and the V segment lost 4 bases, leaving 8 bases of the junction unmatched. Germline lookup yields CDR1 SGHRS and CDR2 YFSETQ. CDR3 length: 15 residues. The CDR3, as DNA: TGCGCCAGCAGCGTTAAGGGACAGGGGGCGAGTGGCTACACCTTC. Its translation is CASSVKGQGASGYTF.

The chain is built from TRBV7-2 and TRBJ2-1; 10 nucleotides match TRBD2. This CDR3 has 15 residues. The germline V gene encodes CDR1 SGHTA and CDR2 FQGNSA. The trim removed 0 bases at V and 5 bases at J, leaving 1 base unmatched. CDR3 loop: CASSLALAGDNEQFF. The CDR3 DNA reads TGTGCCAGCAGCTTAGCCCTAGCGGGAGACAATGAGCAGTTCTTC.

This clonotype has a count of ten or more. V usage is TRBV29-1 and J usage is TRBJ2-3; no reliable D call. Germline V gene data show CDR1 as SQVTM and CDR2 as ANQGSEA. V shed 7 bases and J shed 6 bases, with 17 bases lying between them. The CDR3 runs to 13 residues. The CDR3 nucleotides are TGCAGCGCCCTTTCCCTAGGGTTGGATACGCAGTATTTT. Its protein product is CSALSLGLDTQYF.

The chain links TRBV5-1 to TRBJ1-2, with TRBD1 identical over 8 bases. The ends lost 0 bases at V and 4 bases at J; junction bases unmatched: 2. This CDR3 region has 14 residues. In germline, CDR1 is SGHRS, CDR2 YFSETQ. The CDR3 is CASSLDGQGYGYTF. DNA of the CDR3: TGCGCCAGCAGCTTGGATGGACAGGGCTATGGCTACACCTTC.

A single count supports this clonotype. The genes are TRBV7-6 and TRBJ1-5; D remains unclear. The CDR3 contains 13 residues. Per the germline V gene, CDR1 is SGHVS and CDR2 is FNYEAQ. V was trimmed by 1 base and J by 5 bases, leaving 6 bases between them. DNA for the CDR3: TGTGCCAGCAGCTTAGGTTGGGATCAGCCCCAGCATTTT. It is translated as CASSLGWDQPQHF.

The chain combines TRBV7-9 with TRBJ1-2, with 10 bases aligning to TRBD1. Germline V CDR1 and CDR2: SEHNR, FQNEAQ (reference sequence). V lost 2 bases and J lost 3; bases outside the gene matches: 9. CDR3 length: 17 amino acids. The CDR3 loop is CASSLWTSTGGDYGYTF. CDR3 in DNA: TGTGCCAGCAGCTTATGGACCTCGACAGGGGGCGACTATGGCTACACCTTC.

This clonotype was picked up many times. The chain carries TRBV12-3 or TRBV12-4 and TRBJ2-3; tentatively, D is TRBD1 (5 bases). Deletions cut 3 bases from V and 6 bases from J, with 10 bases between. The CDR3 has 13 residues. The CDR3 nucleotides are TGTGCCAGCAGTTTTGTAGGGGCGGATACGCAGTATTTT. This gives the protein CASSFVGADTQYF.